This TCR beta chain was observed in a study of vaccination and CD4 T cells after COVID-19. Study context: Vaccination of participants consisted of two doses of either BNT162b2 or mRNA-1273 vaccine. Overall study findings and caveats: Median numbers of SARS-CoV-2-reactive clonotypes increased from about 20 to 38 (not a significant change).

Cultured CD4+ T-cell DNA underwent Oncomine TCR Beta short-read sequencing. Using its own MiXCR run on the PCR reads, TCRdb lists one record per CDR3 protein. The repertoire consists of about 19,000 distinct CDR3 sequences, with roughly 73% occurring once and the leading ten covering over 15%. On this clonotype itself: Its specificity is unknown.

The length of the CDR3 is 12 residues. Germline V gives CDR1 SGHRS, CDR2 YFSETQ. J gave up 4 bases and V 4 bases, and 1 base lay outside the gene matches. The treatment is: roughly ten-day PBMC culture with coronavirus spike peptide pools or control peptides (ViraFEST assay). Using peptide pools, antigen-specific T cells were expanded in ViraFEST before TCRs were sequenced. V gene TRBV5-1 combines with J gene TRBJ2-5, with 7 bases matching TRBD2. The clonotype comes from a human donor who received a COVID-19 vaccine. The source was CD4+ T cells from blood, cultured in vitro, collected after SARS-CoV-2 vaccination. The CDR3 DNA reads TGCGCCAGCAGCACGGGGGGAGAGACCCAGTACTTC. Protein product: CASSTGGETQYF.